This T cell receptor (beta chain) appears in the sequencing data of a study of neoadjuvant anti-PD-1 for oral cavity cancer. The repertoire was sequenced with immunoSEQ multiplex PCR; TCRdb's copy has only in-frame clones and lacks some. The sample contains more than 5,500 clones, 58% of which appear only once. Trimming took off 7 bases at V and 1 base at J, with 25 bases between the two ends. The CDR3 runs 19 residues. Germline loops: CDR1 MDHEN, CDR2 SYDVKM. Time point indicated: after neoadjuvant nivolumab, at surgical resection. The sample consisted of tumor tissue, taken after nivolumab (anti-PD-1) treatment. This sequence joins TRBV28 and TRBJ1-4; perhaps TRBD1 as D (6 bases). This sequence was found in a person between 40 and 80 years old with oral cavity squamous cell carcinoma. The CDR3 coding sequence is TGTGCCAGCACCCTGGCCACATTTAGGGGGGCGCGAACTAATGAAAAACTGTTTTTT. This sequence encodes CASTLATFRGARTNEKLFF.